Below, 10 T cell receptor beta chains from the same sample are listed, as sequenced in a study of blood T cell repertoires in COVID-19. The assay was immunoSEQ multiplex PCR, and TCRdb's table has in-frame clones only and misses some. The table lists almost 250,000 clones, around nine tenths of them singletons. Sequenced sample: PBMCs or T cells enriched from blood (not recorded which). The source is a woman aged 50 to 60 who had recovered from COVID-19.

Details on this clone: At the DNA level, this CDR3 is encoded by other sequences in the same sample as well. V gene TRBV27 combines with J gene TRBJ1-1; D unclear. Trimming shortened V by 4 bases and J by 0 bases, and 6 bases separated the two germline ends. This CDR3 has 13 amino acids. Germline loops: CDR1 MNHEY, CDR2 SMNVEV (reference sequence). The chain's CDR3 is CASSSGLNTEAFF. Here the CDR3 DNA reads TGTGCCAGCAGTTCAGGATTGAACACTGAAGCTTTCTTT.

The chain joins TRBV6-5 to TRBJ2-3, with D uncertain. The CDR3 consists of 12 residues. V lost 6 bases and J lost 3, with 7 bases in between. The germline gives CDR1 MNHEY, CDR2 SVGAGI. CDR3 residues: CASRAPTDTQYF. CDR3 bases: TGTGCCAGCAGGGCTCCGACAGATACGCAGTATTTT.

The chain joins TRBV5-1 to TRBJ1-2; TRBD1 matches 12 bases. The CDR3 has 14 residues. The V segment lost 6 bases and the J segment 7 bases; nucleotides outside the gene matches: 7. Germline lookup yields CDR1 SGHRS and CDR2 YFSETQ. CDR3 sequence: CASKPGQGASGYTF. CDR3 bases: TGCGCCAGCAAACCGGGACAGGGGGCTTCTGGCTACACCTTC. Full variable domain (rest looked up from reference TRBV5-1 and TRBJ1-2): KAGVTQTPRYLIKTRGQQVTLSCSPISGHRSVSWYQQTPGQGLQFLFEYFSETQRNKGNFPGRFSGRQFSNSRSEMNVSTLELGDSALYLCASKPGQGASGYTFGSGTRLTVV.

The chain combines TRBV6-5 with TRBJ1-1; TRBD1 aligns across 9 bases. CDR1 is MNHEY and CDR2 is SVGAGI in the germline V gene. The CDR3 runs to 13 residues. With 8 bases clipped from V and 5 bases from J, the junction kept 6 bases outside the gene matches. DNA for the CDR3: TGTGCCAGCCGTCACAGGGGGCGAACTGAAGCTTTCTTT. The encoded protein is CASRHRGRTEAFF.

The chain employs TRBV6-2 or TRBV6-3 and TRBJ1-1; D is possibly TRBD1 (6 bases). V was shortened by 3 bases and J by 1 base, with 12 bases between the two germline ends. Germline-derived CDR1 and CDR2 are MNHEY and SVGEGT. The CDR3 totals 15 residues. CDR3 nucleotides: TGTGCCAGCAGTTATAGGACAGCCTCGAACACTGAAGCTTTCTTT. It is translated as CASSYRTASNTEAFF.

This rearrangement joins TRBV18 to TRBJ1-5; 7 positions match TRBD1. Losses at the gene ends were 3 bases for V and 5 bases for J; bases not matched to a gene: 7. The CDR3 runs 15 residues. From germline, CDR1 is KGHSH and CDR2 LQKENI. CDR3 protein: CASSPSTGRDQPQHF. In nucleotides, the CDR3 is TGTGCCAGCTCACCGTCGACAGGGAGAGATCAGCCCCAGCATTTT.

The rearrangement uses TRBV28 and TRBJ1-1; no firm D call. Germline V gene sequence: CDR1 MDHEN, CDR2 SYDVKM. Trimming removed 6 bases from V and 5 bases from J, with 7 bases in between. There are 11 residues in the CDR3. CDR3 amino acids: CASSRPTEAFF. The CDR3 DNA reads as TGTGCCAGCAGCCGTCCGACTGAAGCTTTCTTT.

This clone was detected only once. V usage is TRBV18 and J usage is TRBJ1-2; D unresolved. This CDR3 contains 15 residues. V dropped 5 bases and J dropped 0 bases, with 13 bases sitting between them. Per the germline V gene, CDR1 is KGHSH and CDR2 is LQKENI. The CDR3 here is CASSSRDTSNYGYTF. The CDR3 bases are TGTGCCAGCTCATCTCGCGACACTTCTAACTATGGCTACACCTTC. Full variable domain (missing parts from reference TRBV18 and TRBJ1-2): NAGVMQNPRHLVRRRGQEARLRCSPMKGHSHVYWYRQLPEEGLKFMVYLQKENIIDESGMPKERFSAEFPKEGPSILRIQQVVRGDSAAYFCASSSRDTSNYGYTFGSGTRLTVV.

V gene TRBV9 combines with J gene TRBJ2-7; 8 nucleotides agree with TRBD1. CDR3 length: 12 residues. CDR1 SGDLS and CDR2 YYNGEE come from the germline V gene. J gave up 6 bases and V 3 bases, and 2 bases lay outside the gene matches. Written as DNA, the CDR3 is TGTGCCAGCAGCGGCAGGGGGCGCGAGCAGTACTTC. Protein product: CASSGRGREQYF. The whole variable domain, filled in from reference TRBV9 and TRBJ2-7, reads DSGVTQTPKHLITATGQRVTLRCSPRSGDLSVYWYQQSLDQGLQFLIQYYNGEERAKGNILERFSAQQFPDLHSELNLSSLELGDSALYFCASSGRGREQYFGPGTRLTVT.

This chain links TRBV27 with TRBJ2-7; D is ambiguous. The V end lost 6 bases, the J end lost 2 bases, and 11 bases lay between the germline ends. The CDR3 runs to 13 residues. Germline CDR1 is MNHEY and CDR2 is SMNVEV (reference sequence). CDR3 amino acids: CASSPVATYEQYF. For the CDR3, the DNA is TGTGCCAGCAGCCCGGTCGCCACCTACGAGCAGTACTTC.